Listed below are T cell receptor beta chains from one sample, sequenced in a study of molecular identifiers for immune sequencing clone quantification. One entry per CDR3 protein results from TCRdb running MiXCR on the PCR reads. Of approximately 90,000 distinct CDR3 sequences listed, roughly 21% are singletons. Material for sequencing was naive CD8+ T cells from blood, with Jurkat cell RNA spiked in. Source of these receptors: a human donor in good health. Some libraries in this study had Jurkat cell RNA spiked in. CDR3s leave out the opening cysteine and the closing phenylalanine or tryptophan. The order of the fields is V gene, J gene, CDR3 protein.

v_gene: TRBV7-2; j_gene: TRBJ2-1; CDR3aa: ASSLLSSNEQF
v_gene: TRBV29-1; j_gene: TRBJ2-1; CDR3aa: SVEDMAGLTFVVDPNYNEQF
v_gene: TRBV9; j_gene: TRBJ2-3; CDR3aa: ASSNPGHLGTDTQY
v_gene: TRBV28; j_gene: TRBJ2-4; CDR3aa: ASSYRGLAKNIQY
v_gene: TRBV7-9; j_gene: TRBJ2-1; CDR3aa: ASISQGFNEQF
v_gene: TRBV3-2; j_gene: TRBJ2-3; CDR3aa: ASSQGPSGSTDTQY
v_gene: TRBV5-4; j_gene: TRBJ2-7; CDR3aa: ASSLGDREYEQY
v_gene: TRBV19; j_gene: TRBJ1-1; CDR3aa: ASTPAGVNTEAF
v_gene: TRBV2; j_gene: TRBJ2-3; CDR3aa: ASSELRLAGTDTQY
v_gene: TRBV7-2; j_gene: TRBJ1-1; CDR3aa: ASREARGATEAF
v_gene: TRBV12-3/TRBV12-4; j_gene: TRBJ2-1; CDR3aa: ASSPPEGRTYNEQF
v_gene: TRBV27; j_gene: TRBJ2-3; CDR3aa: ASSLWGPTSGGAVGSFSDTQY
v_gene: TRBV5-1; j_gene: TRBJ2-3; CDR3aa: ASSFYPQGSTDTQY
v_gene: TRBV2; j_gene: TRBJ2-7; CDR3aa: ASRNSQEDHSYEQY
v_gene: TRBV12-3/TRBV12-4; j_gene: TRBJ2-7; CDR3aa: ASSPGYTYEQY
v_gene: TRBV4-1; j_gene: TRBJ2-1; CDR3aa: ASSYETGAGEQF
v_gene: TRBV6-2/TRBV6-3; j_gene: TRBJ2-5; CDR3aa: ASSERTSGGLSTQY
v_gene: TRBV6-2/TRBV6-3; j_gene: TRBJ2-6; CDR3aa: ASSRDSLSGANVLT
v_gene: TRBV6-5; j_gene: TRBJ2-4; CDR3aa: ASTRGGVQY
v_gene: TRBV28; j_gene: TRBJ2-3; CDR3aa: ASSLQTTDTQY
v_gene: TRBV12-3/TRBV12-4; j_gene: TRBJ2-2; CDR3aa: ATGTANTGELF
v_gene: TRBV7-9; j_gene: TRBJ2-3; CDR3aa: ASSQLAGTADTQY
v_gene: TRBV13; j_gene: TRBJ2-3; CDR3aa: ASSIRQPTDTQY
v_gene: TRBV19; j_gene: TRBJ2-7; CDR3aa: ASSSSGAYSEQY
v_gene: TRBV20-1; j_gene: TRBJ2-1; CDR3aa: SAVPGWGESGNEQF
v_gene: TRBV12-3/TRBV12-4; j_gene: TRBJ2-3; CDR3aa: ASRGFRDRQKGPSDTQY
v_gene: TRBV10-3; j_gene: TRBJ2-7; CDR3aa: AISGHPVTYEQY
v_gene: TRBV6-6; j_gene: TRBJ2-3; CDR3aa: ASPRYGTGVIDTQY
v_gene: TRBV6-6; j_gene: TRBJ1-5; CDR3aa: ASGPDATPTPQH
v_gene: TRBV7-9; j_gene: TRBJ1-2; CDR3aa: ASSLVGGRSYGYT
v_gene: TRBV2; j_gene: TRBJ1-4; CDR3aa: ASSEGTATNEKLF
v_gene: TRBV13; j_gene: TRBJ2-3; CDR3aa: ASSLLGRDITDTQY
v_gene: TRBV2; j_gene: TRBJ2-3; CDR3aa: ASSESGGGTTDTQY
v_gene: TRBV20-1; j_gene: TRBJ2-3; CDR3aa: SARVTGDPSDTQY
v_gene: TRBV27; j_gene: TRBJ2-7; CDR3aa: ASRKLAEGEQY
v_gene: TRBV10-3; j_gene: TRBJ1-1; CDR3aa: AIRGQSNTEAF
v_gene: TRBV7-9; j_gene: TRBJ2-5; CDR3aa: ASLRGAKETQY
v_gene: TRBV11-2; j_gene: TRBJ1-1; CDR3aa: ASSLGTEKEAF
v_gene: TRBV19; j_gene: TRBJ2-2; CDR3aa: ASGVGTGELF
v_gene: TRBV2; j_gene: TRBJ2-7; CDR3aa: ASSARDRVYEQY
v_gene: TRBV12-3/TRBV12-4; j_gene: TRBJ1-6; CDR3aa: AGSFWLPSSYNSPLH
v_gene: TRBV27; j_gene: TRBJ2-3; CDR3aa: ASSFLTSRISTDTQY
v_gene: TRBV13; j_gene: TRBJ2-1; CDR3aa: ASSSGLLNEQF
v_gene: TRBV4-3; j_gene: TRBJ2-7; CDR3aa: ASSQPGQGIYEQY
v_gene: TRBV7-9; j_gene: TRBJ2-1; CDR3aa: ASSPKAGGNYNEQF
v_gene: TRBV27; j_gene: TRBJ1-2; CDR3aa: ASSFSGYRRGYT
v_gene: TRBV28; j_gene: TRBJ2-7; CDR3aa: ASSGYEQY
v_gene: TRBV7-3; j_gene: TRBJ1-4; CDR3aa: ASSPGQSRDEKLF
v_gene: TRBV3-1; j_gene: TRBJ2-7; CDR3aa: ASSQAPTLGYEQY
v_gene: TRBV5-3; j_gene: TRBJ2-1; CDR3aa: ARSPAQGIHNEQF
v_gene: TRBV27; j_gene: TRBJ2-7; CDR3aa: ASSLSGRSYEQY
v_gene: TRBV4-3; j_gene: TRBJ2-4; CDR3aa: ASSQTVAGGPVSGIQY
v_gene: TRBV4-1; j_gene: TRBJ2-3; CDR3aa: ASSQTHRVRADTQY
v_gene: TRBV4-3; j_gene: TRBJ2-1; CDR3aa: ASSQDTRGLRNEQF
v_gene: TRBV6-5; j_gene: TRBJ1-5; CDR3aa: ASSPVWGTGRQPQH